This T cell receptor beta chain was recorded in a study of graft-versus-host responses after intestinal transplantation. Looking at the study overall: Isolated intestinal, liver-intestinal, or multivisceral transplants had been given to the recipients.

Some clones are missing from TCRdb's copy, which holds only in-frame ones; the method was immunoSEQ multiplex PCR. The sample lists roughly 5,700 clones; 33% were seen once. Responders (approximately 200,000, CFSE-labeled) met approximately 200,000 stimulators that were irradiated and violet-dye-labeled. After the reaction, proliferating CFSE-low CD3+CD4+ and CD3+CD8+ responders were sorted. The study's findings and limits: There was an association between peak levels of circulating GvH clones and early post-transplant HvG declines.

In germline, CDR1 is SGHRS, CDR2 YFSETQ. The CDR3 consists of 16 residues. The germline V and J ends were trimmed by 0 bases and 3 bases, with 16 bases remaining between them. The V call is TRBV5-1, the J call TRBJ2-7; D is perhaps TRBD2 (5 bases). Sequencing was performed on alloreactive CD8+ T cells from a mixed lymphocyte reaction culture, taken before intestinal transplant. Subset given: CFSE-low proliferating T cells sorted from roughly 6-day pre-transplant mixed lymphocyte reaction (GvH or HvG direction). The TCR was taken from a human patient who received an intestinal transplant. CDR3 bases: TGCGCCAGCAGCTTGGGCGGGCCAACTACTGTCTACGAGCAGTACTTC. This encodes CASSLGGPTTVYEQYF.